This TCR beta chain was observed in a study of blood T cell repertoires in COVID-19. About the research overall: The United States, Italy and Spain provided the acute and convalescent COVID-19 samples. The cDNA or gDNA used as material had been derived from T cells, B-cell-depleted T cells, or PBMCs.

This CDR3 contains 15 residues. CDR1 and CDR2 (germline): DFQATT, SNEGSKA (reference sequence). Losses at the gene ends were 3 bases for V and 3 bases for J; bases not matched to a gene: 9. Authors' methods: Estimates of nucleated cell counts were drawn from the amplification of reference gene primers. The protocol was immunoSEQ multiplex PCR, while the TCRdb copy is restricted to in-frame clones and leaves out a portion. V and J calls plus clone size are reproduced from that table; the DNA served to infer D and trimming. Here the sample spans around 89,000 clones, roughly 87% being singletons. This receptor was identified in a man in his fifties with acute or convalescent COVID-19. Sequencing was performed on peripheral blood. The chain combines TRBV20-1 with TRBJ2-7; TRBD2 matches 9 bases. The CDR3 DNA reads as TGCAGTGCTAGTCTTCCAGCGGGGGGCATCTACGAGCAGTACTTC. This translates into CSASLPAGGIYEQYF.